This TCR beta chain comes out of a study of neurological immune-mediated disorders. Study conclusions and caveats: Across subjects, expanded clones had no CDR3 amino acid sequences in common, pointing to private repertoires in all groups.

TCRdb called the 5' RACE reads again in MiXCR, with one record for every CDR3 protein. There are roughly 74,000 distinct CDR3 sequences in the sample; around 5.2% occur only once, and about 7.4% lies in the top ten. This clonotype was seen ten or more times. Its antigen remains unidentified. There are 16 residues in the CDR3. Trimming at V came to 3 bases and at J to 4 bases, leaving 7 bases not matched to a gene. The rearrangement uses TRBV12-3 or TRBV12-4 and TRBJ2-1; 9 positions agree with TRBD1. The sequence came from a man between 18 and 35 years old with multiple sclerosis. What was sequenced was PBMCs. CDR3: CASSFTGTGRYNEQFF. Written as DNA, the CDR3 is TGTGCCAGCAGTTTTACCGGGACAGGGAGGTACAATGAGCAGTTCTTC.